The clone carrying this T cell receptor (beta chain) has only a few counts. TCRdb reprocessed the 5' RACE reads via MiXCR and lists one record per CDR3 protein. The sample holds around 370,000 distinct CDR3 sequences; roughly 10% are singletons and the top ten take roughly 8.7%. These data belong to a study of identical twins. Germline CDR1 and CDR2: SNHLY and FYNNEI. Trimming stripped 6 bases from V and 7 bases from J, with 11 bases between. This CDR3 is 12 amino acids long. V is TRBV2 and J is TRBJ2-3; D ambiguous. This sequence was found in a woman in her forties or fifties in good health. What was sequenced was naive T cells sorted from blood. As DNA, the CDR3 is TGTGCCAGCAGACTCAGCGACAATACGCAGTATTTT. Residues: CASRLSDNTQYF.